This passage covers 22 T cell receptor beta chains from one sample sequenced in a study of blood T cell repertoires in COVID-19. Assay: immunoSEQ multiplex PCR; the TCRdb copy retains only in-frame clones and omits some. The sample has about 51,000 clones; approximately 88% are singletons. The sequencing sample was made of peripheral blood. The receptor source for this set is a man aged 45-65 years with active COVID-19.

The chain is built from TRBV28 and TRBJ2-5, with D hard to call. V gave up 3 bases and J gave up 6 bases, with 11 bases separating them. Per the germline V gene, CDR1 is MDHEN and CDR2 is SYDVKM. CDR3 length: 13 amino acids. The CDR3 reads CASSFRSLQTQYF. DNA of the CDR3: TGTGCCAGCAGTTTCCGGTCGCTACAGACCCAGTACTTC.

The chain is built from TRBV4-1 and TRBJ2-5; 7 bases align to TRBD1. This CDR3 has 13 residues. The V gene's germline CDR1 is MGHRA and CDR2 YSYEKL. With 4 bases clipped from V and 6 bases from J, the junction kept 5 bases outside the gene matches. This chain's CDR3 is CASSLRGLKTQYF. The CDR3 coding sequence is TGCGCCAGCAGCCTCAGGGGGTTGAAGACCCAGTACTTC.

The rearrangement uses TRBV19 and TRBJ1-1, with a possible D match to TRBD1 (5 bases). The CDR3 extends over 19 amino acids. Trimming took off 3 bases at V and 0 bases at J, with 23 bases between the two ends. CDR1 LNHDA and CDR2 SQIVND come from the germline V gene (reference sequence). Here the CDR3 DNA reads TGTGCCAGTAGTATTGAGAGGAGATGGGGGGGAGTAGTGAACACTGAAGCTTTCTTT. Encoded protein: CASSIERRWGGVVNTEAFF.

The CDR3 coding sequence is TGTGCCAGCAGCCGAGAAGAACTAGCGGGGGGCGTTACCGGGGAGCTGTTTTTT. Its protein is CASSREELAGGVTGELFF. The chain carries TRBV4-2 and TRBJ2-2, with 12 positions matching TRBD2. CDR3 length: 18 residues. J gave up 5 bases and V 4 bases, and 11 bases lay outside the gene matches. Germline CDR1 reads LGHNA; CDR2 reads YNFKEQ.

The genes are TRBV18 and TRBJ1-1; D may be TRBD1 (6 bases). CDR3 size: 13 residues. The V gene lost 4 bases and the J gene lost 7 bases, with 13 bases spanning the gap. The germline CDR1 and CDR2 sequences are KGHSH and LQKENI. The CDR3 region is CASSRGGESEAFF. CDR3 DNA sequence: TGTGCCAGCTCACGCGGGGGCGAGAGTGAAGCTTTCTTT.

J is TRBJ1-1 and V is TRBV29-1, with 9 bases aligning to TRBD1. This CDR3 contains 14 residues. Trimming removed 2 bases from V and 1 base from J; junction bases left unmatched: 2. Germline V gene sequence: CDR1 SQVTM, CDR2 ANQGSEA. CDR3 amino acids: CSVEPGQGNTEAFF. CDR3 DNA: TGCAGCGTTGAACCGGGACAGGGGAACACTGAAGCTTTCTTT.

The chain uses TRBV18 and TRBJ2-7; D is possibly TRBD2 (5 bases). Germline CDR1 and CDR2: KGHSH and LQKENI. The CDR3 has 13 amino acids. The V end lost 4 bases, the J end lost 2 bases, and 9 bases lay between the germline ends. The CDR3 sequence: CASSQTGTYEQYF. CDR3 nucleotide sequence: TGTGCCAGCTCACAGACCGGGACCTACGAGCAGTACTTC.

The V and J genes are TRBV7-9 and TRBJ2-1, with 10 bases aligning to TRBD2. Germline values: CDR1 SEHNR, CDR2 FQNEAQ (reference sequence). This CDR3 contains 14 residues. V shed 8 bases, J shed 8 bases, and the junction held 9 bases outside the gene matches. DNA for the CDR3: TGTGCCAGCCCCAGCGGGAGGGCCGTCGATGAGCAGTTCTTC. Its translation: CASPSGRAVDEQFF. The full variable domain, completed using reference TRBV7-9 and TRBJ2-1, is DTGVSQNPRHKITKRGQNVTFRCDPISEHNRLYWYRQTLGQGPEFLTYFQNEAQLEKSRLLSDRFSAERPKGSFSTLEIQRTEQGDSAMYLCASPSGRAVDEQFFGPGTRLTVL.

The genes are TRBV5-6 and TRBJ2-2, with a weak D call TRBD2 (7 bases). Trimming stripped 4 bases from V and 7 bases from J, with 11 bases between. CDR3 length equals 13 residues. Per the germline V gene, CDR1 is SGHDT and CDR2 is YYEEEE. CDR3 amino acids: CASSPGGHGELFF. Written as DNA, the CDR3 is TGTGCCAGCAGCCCCGGGGGGCACGGGGAGCTGTTTTTT.

The chain joins TRBV11-2 to TRBJ2-7, with 11 bases identical to TRBD2. V lost 2 bases and J lost 7; bases outside the gene matches: 7. The germline V gene encodes CDR1 SGHAT and CDR2 FQNNGV. The CDR3 runs to 15 residues. The chain's CDR3 is CASSLSLAGGWEQYV. The CDR3 DNA is TGTGCCAGCAGCTTAAGCCTAGCGGGGGGCTGGGAGCAGTACGTC.

The chain employs TRBV6-5 and TRBJ2-1; no definite D call. Germline V gene lookup returns CDR1 MNHEY and CDR2 SVGAGI. The V and J ends lost 3 bases and 9 bases respectively, with 6 bases between them. CDR3 length: 11 residues. Written as DNA, the CDR3 is TGTGCCAGCAGTTATAGTGGTGAGCAGTTCTTC. This encodes CASSYSGEQFF.

This clone was seen a single time. The chain employs TRBV3-1 (or the pseudogene TRBV3-2) and TRBJ1-2, with TRBD1 matching 8 bases. The ends lost 2 bases at V and 3 bases at J; junction bases unmatched: 2. The CDR3 is 14 amino acids. Germline V CDR1 and CDR2: LGHDT, YNNKEL (reference sequence). CDR3 amino acids: CASSQTGQDYGYTF. CDR3 sequence (DNA): TGTGCCAGCAGCCAAACGGGACAGGACTATGGCTACACCTTC.

The chain has TRBV7-6 and TRBJ2-5, with 10 bases fitting TRBD1. Unmatched junction bases numbered 10, after V lost 4 bases and J lost 5 bases. The CDR3 loop spans 16 amino acids. Germline V gives CDR1 SGHVS, CDR2 FNYEAQ. The DNA of the CDR3 is TGTGCCAGCAGCTCCACCGGACAGGGGGTGTGGGAGACCCAGTACTTC. This translates into CASSSTGQGVWETQYF.

This chain joins TRBV7-2 and TRBJ2-7, with 9 positions matching TRBD2. The V gene end was trimmed by 4 bases and the J gene end by 1 base; junction bases not matched to a gene: 5. Germline lookup yields CDR1 SGHTA and CDR2 FQGNSA. The CDR3 totals 15 residues. The CDR3 region is CASSSSGVASYEQYF. The CDR3 bases are TGTGCCAGCAGCTCTAGCGGGGTAGCGTCCTACGAGCAGTACTTC.

The CDR3 protein is CASSGAGLAGGQETQYF. CDR3 nucleotides: TGCGCCAGCAGCGGAGCTGGACTAGCGGGAGGTCAAGAGACCCAGTACTTC. V usage is TRBV5-1 and J usage is TRBJ2-5; 14 bases are shared with TRBD2. V lost 4 bases and J lost 2; bases outside the gene matches: 7. The CDR3 sequence is 17 residues long. Germline CDR1 and CDR2: SGHRS and YFSETQ.

The gene calls are TRBV5-4 and TRBJ1-1; TRBD1 matches 9 bases. With 4 bases clipped from V and 8 bases from J, the junction kept 12 bases outside the gene matches. CDR3 length: 15 amino acids. Germline V gene sequence: CDR1 SGHNT, CDR2 YYREEE (reference sequence). This CDR3 reads CASSLPGQGGLEAFF. CDR3 bases: TGTGCCAGCAGCCTCCCGGGACAGGGAGGATTAGAAGCTTTCTTT.

The J gene is TRBJ1-6, the V gene TRBV27, with D possibly being TRBD1 (6 bases). V shed 10 bases and J shed 7 bases, with 14 bases lying between them. Germline-derived CDR1 and CDR2 are MNHEY and SMNVEV (reference sequence). This CDR3 is 13 amino acids long. CDR3 residues: CAKQPQGNSPLHF. CDR3 coding DNA: TGTGCCAAGCAACCACAGGGAAATTCACCCCTCCACTTT.

The rearrangement uses TRBV27 and TRBJ1-6; TRBD1 agrees at 7 bases. J lost 2 bases, V lost 6 bases, and 7 bases had no gene match. Germline loops: CDR1 MNHEY, CDR2 SMNVEV (reference sequence). This CDR3 is 16 amino acids long. CDR3 sequence (DNA): TGTGCCAGCAGCAAGACAGGGCTGGCCTATAATTCACCCCTCCACTTT. This encodes CASSKTGLAYNSPLHF.

The chain employs TRBV9 and TRBJ2-3, with 7 bases fitting TRBD2. CDR3 length equals 16 residues. J lost 2 bases, V lost 2 bases, and 8 bases had no gene match. Germline-derived CDR1 and CDR2 are SGDLS and YYNGEE. CDR3 in amino acids: CASSVNRDYSTDTQYF. As DNA, the CDR3 is TGTGCCAGCAGCGTGAACCGGGACTACTCCACAGATACGCAGTATTTT.

A few counts support this clone. The chain combines TRBV18 with TRBJ1-2, with D unclear. Trimming removed 5 bases from V and 5 bases from J, with 15 bases in between. The germline CDR1 and CDR2 sequences are KGHSH and LQKENI. This CDR3 spans 14 amino acids. Here the CDR3 DNA reads TGTGCCAGCTCAACTTACGTCGACACTTATGGCTACACCTTC. This gives the protein CASSTYVDTYGYTF.

This clone was detected once. V usage is TRBV2 and J usage is TRBJ2-1, with 13 bases fitting TRBD2. V trimming: 5 bases; J trimming: 7 bases; junction bases outside the gene matches: 11. Germline CDR1 and CDR2: SNHLY and FYNNEI. This CDR3 contains 17 residues. CDR3 bases: TGTGCCAGCAGTACCAATGCCCCGGGACTAGCGGGGAATGAGCAGTTCTTC. Its protein is CASSTNAPGLAGNEQFF.

The rearrangement links TRBV18 to TRBJ2-5; the match to TRBD1 covers 8 bases. This CDR3 is built from 14 residues. V was pared by 3 bases and J by 7 bases, with 7 bases of the junction left unmatched. CDR1 is KGHSH and CDR2 is LQKENI in the germline V gene. The CDR3 loop is CASSPQGARATQYF. The CDR3 DNA reads TGTGCCAGCTCACCGCAGGGGGCGCGGGCGACCCAGTACTTC. Full variable domain (rest looked up from reference TRBV18 and TRBJ2-5): NAGVMQNPRHLVRRRGQEARLRCSPMKGHSHVYWYRQLPEEGLKFMVYLQKENIIDESGMPKERFSAEFPKEGPSILRIQQVVRGDSAAYFCASSPQGARATQYFGPGTRLLVL.